This TCR beta chain was sequenced during a study of blood T cell dynamics during melanoma immunotherapy. Background on the study: Patients with metastatic melanoma got pembrolizumab or nivolumab-ipilimumab as first-line care.

DNA loading was fixed at roughly 0.35 ug for all bulk PBMC samples. Profiled with immunoSEQ multiplex PCR; TCRdb holds only in-frame clones, not every one. Of approximately 9,600 clones in the sample, over 75% are singletons; the top ten hold approximately 0.99%. This sample's time point: week 3, after first cycle of checkpoint inhibitor. Samples come from before therapy and from week 3 after the first blockade cycle. Disease control meant complete response, partial response or stable disease at 12 weeks. V lost 2 bases and J 6 bases, leaving 15 bases between the germline ends. Germline V CDR1 and CDR2: SGHDT, YYEEEE. This CDR3 has 15 residues.

Sequencing was performed on blood, taken from a patient treated with checkpoint blockade. This clonotype was sampled from a human donor with melanoma. This chain joins TRBV5-6 and TRBJ2-1, with D perhaps TRBD2 (5 bases). The CDR3, as DNA: TGTGCCAGCAGCTTCCCTAGCCTGCCCCCCAATGAGCAGTTCTTC. This translates into CASSFPSLPPNEQFF.